This TCR beta chain is drawn from a study of control samples from healthy donors and cancer patients (dated by TCRdb to 2020 to 2022). As concerns this clone: It lacks a known antigen. The record has no base qualities; no much larger clone is one base away.

There are 12 amino acids in the CDR3, from cysteine to phenylalanine inclusive. The entry retains the CDR3 DNA only, 36 bases that are in frame from base 1. V is shortened by 0 bases, J by 14 bases, and the region joining them spans 11 bases. Via the germline V gene, CDR1 is MNHEY and CDR2 SVGEGT. Receptor libraries were prepared by the immunoSEQ multiplex PCR assay. The clones in this table, taken by TCRdb from immuneACCESS, are in-frame only. Not every clone is retained; where verified, under half of the shortfall comes from an unresolved V gene, and the cause of the rest is unknown. The sample table shows just over 80,000 clones, and about 93% are seen once. Together, the top ten hold 4.5% to 6% of the sample.

The chain is encoded by TRBV6-2 or TRBV6-3 joined to TRBJ2-4; there is no confident call for the D gene. The source material was blood. This TCR derives from a young woman in good health. The sequenced DNA: TGTGCCAGCAGTTACTCATGGTCCGATAAGTACTTC. This yields the protein CASSYSWSDKYF.